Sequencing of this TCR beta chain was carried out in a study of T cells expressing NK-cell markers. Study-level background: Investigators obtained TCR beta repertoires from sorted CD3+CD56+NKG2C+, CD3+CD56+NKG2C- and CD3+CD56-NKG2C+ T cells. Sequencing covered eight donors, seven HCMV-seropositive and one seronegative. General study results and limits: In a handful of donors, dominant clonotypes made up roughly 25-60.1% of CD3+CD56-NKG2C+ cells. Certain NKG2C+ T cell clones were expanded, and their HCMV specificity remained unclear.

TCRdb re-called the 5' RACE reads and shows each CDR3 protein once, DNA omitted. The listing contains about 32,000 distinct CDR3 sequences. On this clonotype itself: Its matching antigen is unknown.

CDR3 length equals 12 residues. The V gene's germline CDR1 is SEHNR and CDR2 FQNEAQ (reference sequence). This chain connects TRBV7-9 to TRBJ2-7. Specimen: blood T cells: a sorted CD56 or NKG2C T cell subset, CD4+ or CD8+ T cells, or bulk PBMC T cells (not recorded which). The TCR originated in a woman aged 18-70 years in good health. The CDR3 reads CASSLDVYEQYF.